This TCR beta chain was retrieved from a study of T cells in Graves' hyperthyroidism and ophthalmopathy (dated by TCRdb to the late 2010s). Describing the broader study: Peripheral blood was collected at initial diagnosis, before any treatment. TCR V-J signatures able to tell the groups apart were searched for in a discovery cohort of around 95 patients, of whom around 43 had Graves' ophthalmopathy and 55 to 65 had stable Graves' hyperthyroidism. Whether ophthalmopathy could be predicted prospectively was tested in an independent validation cohort made up of roughly 19 hyperthyroidism patients plus 17 patients who later progressed to ophthalmopathy. The roughly 91 discovery patients were randomly split 7:3 into training and test sets. The study also compared thyroid tissue and blood T-cell repertoires from about 6 Graves' hyperthyroidism patients. Once sampling was done, hyperthyroidism patients were given methimazole at a starting dose of 30 mg daily, whereas ophthalmopathy patients were given high-dose intravenous methylprednisolone. The paper reports TCR Vbeta CDR3 sequencing of 130 to 150 peripheral blood samples: 43 ophthalmopathy, fewer than 80 hyperthyroidism and approximately 17 progressor patients. Overall study results and their limits: During validation, the model predicted progression to ophthalmopathy a median of approximately six months ahead of onset, with roughly 65% sensitivity and 72% to 80% specificity. Sample size was not statistically predetermined, and blinding of investigators to group allocation was not performed. A 13 V-J signature model separated ophthalmopathy from stable hyperthyroidism, with roughly 88% sensitivity and roughly 82% specificity in cross-validation and 80%/75% in testing. Blood samples also contained most of the expanded thyroid clonotypes (frequency above 0.001), which suggests that blood repertoires may reflect thyroid immune responses.

This clonotype has only a few counts. Its antigen remains undetermined. No base quality information exists; no much larger clone differs at one position. The CDR3, from cysteine to phenylalanine, totals 14 residues. Only the CDR3 portion is preserved as DNA: 42 bases, with reading frame beginning at the first base. From a lookup of the germline V gene, CDR1 and CDR2 are SGHDT and YYEEEE. Compared with germline, V lacks 1 base and J lacks 6 bases; bases without a gene match: 6. TCR beta CDR3 regions were amplified from RNA transcripts. The TCR CDR3 was subjected to a first round of RT-PCR using the HTBI primer set and the Qiagen OneStep RT-PCR kit. A second multiplex PCR round built the libraries, followed by size selection and purification. Sequencing of the libraries was done on an Illumina HiSeq2000 using paired-end 100 bp reads. As for the authors' bioinformatics: SOAPnuke was used to process the raw data, throwing out any read that contained adapters or uncalled bases, had a mean Phred below 15, or lacked an exact constant-primer or identifier match. COPE v1.2.5 was used to merge the high-quality paired reads, and each unique nucleotide sequence was defined as a clonotype. Clonotypes were aligned to IMGT TRBV, TRBD and TRBJ reference segments using MiTCR v1.1. The analysis included only V-J combinations with a frequency above 0.0001, which together covered around 99% of the repertoires. The TCS score was defined as F50 (clonal expansion) divided by E x V (chaos), with BLOSUM62-based TCRdist calculated between CDR3 peptides within each V-J. Welch's t-statistics and random forest reduced roughly 530 V-J features to 10 to 15, which were used in a naive Bayes classifier (R e1071). TCRdb passed the public sequencing reads through fastp at Q25 and MiXCR, retaining productive beta sequences. Rows are combined by CDR3 protein, so each entry shows the most common genes and DNA. TCRdb, not the authors, supplied the V and J calls. This sample holds about 360,000 distinct CDR3 sequences; 15% to 19% were observed only once. The ten largest clones take up around 30% of the sample.

Hyperthyroidism patients were newly diagnosed, with disease duration under 2 months, and aged 18 to 65 years. Exclusion was applied to patients with uncontrolled infections, other autoimmune diseases, pregnancy or lactation. Clinical symptoms, serum thyroxine and TRAb, thyroid ultrasound, and orbital computed tomography formed the basis for the diagnoses. Blood from progressor patients was collected at the time of first diagnosis with hyperthyroidism, before any ophthalmopathy symptoms had appeared. Ficoll-Paque density gradient centrifugation was used to isolate PBMCs from under 11 ml of fresh peripheral blood. Progressor patients were initially diagnosed with Graves' hyperthyroidism and developed ophthalmopathy during follow-up. Total RNA was extracted with Trizol reagent, and quality was checked on an Agilent 2100 Bioanalyzer.

The specimen was blood. This receptor was identified in a woman younger than 35 with Graves' hyperthyroidism that later progressed to Graves' ophthalmopathy. The chain employs TRBV5-6 and TRBJ1-2, and TRBD1 matches 7 of the central bases. The CDR3 protein: CASSLTTGYDGYTF. The base sequence is TGTGCCAGCAGCTTGACGACAGGGTACGATGGCTACACCTTC.